This T cell receptor (beta chain) is drawn from a study of molecular identifiers for immune sequencing clone quantification. On the study more broadly: Replicate experiments divided RNA from about 21,000 or 97,000 naive CD8 cells into five parts and sequenced four. Findings and limits, study-wide: Same-barcode identical TCR molecules could make highly expanded clones look smaller than they are.

This clonotype was recorded a few times. Its cognate antigen is unknown. The CDR3 runs 14 residues. Trimming cost V 4 bases and J 7 bases, with 16 bases left between them. Per germline, CDR1 PRHDT and CDR2 FYEKMQ (reference sequence). One entry per CDR3 protein results from TCRdb running MiXCR on the PCR reads. The sample has under 600,000 distinct CDR3 sequences, roughly a fifth seen once. The authors gated naive CD8 T cells as CD8+CD4-CCR7+CD45RA+ for sorting. The chain uses TRBV13 and TRBJ1-1; tentatively, D is TRBD1 (6 bases). This TCR came from a human donor in good health. Some libraries in this study had Jurkat cell RNA spiked in. Sequenced input: naive CD8+ T cells from blood, with Jurkat cell RNA spiked in. Indicated subset: FACS-sorted CD8+CD4-CCR7+CD45RA+ naive T cells. CDR3 bases: TGTGCCAGCAGCTCCACGGACAGCCTAGTTGAAGCTTTCTTT. Amino acid sequence: CASSSTDSLVEAFF.